Listed below are T cell receptor beta chains from one sample, sequenced in a study of blood T cell repertoires in COVID-19. Measured with immunoSEQ multiplex PCR; TCRdb has only the in-frame clones, and not every one. The sample carries 150,000 to 200,000 clones, 76% recorded once. Source material: PBMCs or T cells enriched from blood (not recorded which). These receptors came from a woman aged 45-65 years with acute COVID-19. CDR3s leave out the opening cysteine and the closing phenylalanine or tryptophan. A row's size may be missing; if present it is once, few, many or a size class.

v_gene: TRBV7-3
abundance: once
CDR3aa: ASSLSAPGQGGEQF

v_gene: TRBV28
abundance: -
CDR3aa: ASSLDARTGANEKLF

v_gene: TRBV6-4
abundance: -
CDR3aa: ASSFGGGFTDTQY

v_gene: TRBV27
abundance: -
CDR3aa: ASRGKGFTEAF

v_gene: TRBV10-1
abundance: -
CDR3aa: ASSRQGSYGYT

v_gene: TRBV9
abundance: few
CDR3aa: ASKTAANTGELF

v_gene: TRBV6-5
abundance: -
CDR3aa: ASAGYKNEKLF

v_gene: TRBV24-1
abundance: -
CDR3aa: ATSDAGGNTGELF

v_gene: TRBV3-1/TRBV3-2
abundance: -
CDR3aa: ASSQVSGGAGYNEQF

v_gene: TRBV24-1
abundance: -
CDR3aa: ATSEGQGLGYT

v_gene: TRBV6-6
abundance: -
CDR3aa: ASSYPTSTSGVEQF

v_gene: TRBV11-3
abundance: -
CDR3aa: ASSSYQDGNTIY

v_gene: TRBV18
abundance: few
CDR3aa: ASSQDSRAEAF

v_gene: TRBV6-5
abundance: few
CDR3aa: ASTRGNYGYT

v_gene: TRBV7-9
abundance: -
CDR3aa: ASSFHGKNTGELF

v_gene: TRBV6-2/TRBV6-3
abundance: -
CDR3aa: ASSREASLEAF

v_gene: TRBV30
abundance: -
CDR3aa: AFAGTGVSYNSPLH

v_gene: TRBV28
abundance: -
CDR3aa: ASSFPTGGNTIY

v_gene: TRBV7-8
abundance: once
CDR3aa: ASSLVGGTGNTIY

v_gene: TRBV18
abundance: -
CDR3aa: ASSPTTAFNEKLF